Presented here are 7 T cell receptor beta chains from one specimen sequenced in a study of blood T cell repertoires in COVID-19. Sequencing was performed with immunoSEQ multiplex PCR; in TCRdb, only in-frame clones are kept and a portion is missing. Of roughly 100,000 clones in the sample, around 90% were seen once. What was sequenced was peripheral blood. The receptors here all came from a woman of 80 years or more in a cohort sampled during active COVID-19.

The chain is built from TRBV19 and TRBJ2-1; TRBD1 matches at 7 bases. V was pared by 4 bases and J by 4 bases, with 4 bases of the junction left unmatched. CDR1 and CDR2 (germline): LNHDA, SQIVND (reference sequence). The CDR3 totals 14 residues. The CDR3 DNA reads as TGTGCCAGTAGTAGAAAGGGACAGTACAATGAGCAGTTCTTC. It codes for CASSRKGQYNEQFF. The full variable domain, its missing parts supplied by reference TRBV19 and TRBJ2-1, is DGGITQSPKYLFRKEGQNVTLSCEQNLNHDAMYWYRQDPGQGLRLIYYSQIVNDFQKGDIAEGYSVSREKKESFPLTVTSAQKNPTAFYLCASSRKGQYNEQFFGPGTRLTVL.

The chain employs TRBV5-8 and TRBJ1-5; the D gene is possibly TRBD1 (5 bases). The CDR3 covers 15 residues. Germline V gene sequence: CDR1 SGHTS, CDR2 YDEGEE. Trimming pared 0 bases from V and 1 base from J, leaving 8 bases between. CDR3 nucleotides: TGTGCCAGCAGCTTGGCAGGGCTCAGCAATCAGCCCCAGCATTTT. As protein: CASSLAGLSNQPQHF.

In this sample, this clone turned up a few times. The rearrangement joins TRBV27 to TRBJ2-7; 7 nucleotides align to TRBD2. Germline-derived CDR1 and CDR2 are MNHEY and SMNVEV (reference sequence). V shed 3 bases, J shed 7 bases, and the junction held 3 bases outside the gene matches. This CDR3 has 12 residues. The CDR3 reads CASSFSGGEQYF. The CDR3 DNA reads TGTGCCAGCAGTTTTTCGGGGGGTGAGCAGTACTTC.

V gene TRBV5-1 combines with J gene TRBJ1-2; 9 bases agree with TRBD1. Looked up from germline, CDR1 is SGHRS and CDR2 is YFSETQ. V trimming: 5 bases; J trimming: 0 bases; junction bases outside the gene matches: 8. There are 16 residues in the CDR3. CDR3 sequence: CASRSGQGDPNYGYTF. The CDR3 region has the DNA TGCGCCAGCAGGTCGGGACAGGGCGATCCTAACTATGGCTACACCTTC.

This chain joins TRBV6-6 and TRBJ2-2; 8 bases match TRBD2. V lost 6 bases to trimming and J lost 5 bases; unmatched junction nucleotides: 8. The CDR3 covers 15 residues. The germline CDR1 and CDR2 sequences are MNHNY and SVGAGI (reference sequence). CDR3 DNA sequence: TGTGCCAGCAGACCGGGACTAGTTCAGACCGGGGAGCTGTTTTTT. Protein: CASRPGLVQTGELFF.

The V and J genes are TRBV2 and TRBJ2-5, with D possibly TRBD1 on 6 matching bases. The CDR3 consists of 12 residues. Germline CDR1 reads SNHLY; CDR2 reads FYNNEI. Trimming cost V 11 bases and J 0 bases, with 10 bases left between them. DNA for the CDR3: TGTGCCGGAAACAGGGACCAAGAGACCCAGTACTTC. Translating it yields CAGNRDQETQYF.

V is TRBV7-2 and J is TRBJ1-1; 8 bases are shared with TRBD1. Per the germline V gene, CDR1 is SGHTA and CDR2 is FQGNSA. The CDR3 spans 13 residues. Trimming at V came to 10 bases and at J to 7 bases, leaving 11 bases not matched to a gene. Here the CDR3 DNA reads TGTGCCATCACCAGGGGGCTGCGGGTTGAAGCTTTCTTT. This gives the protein CAITRGLRVEAFF.